This record looks at one T cell receptor (beta chain) sequence and its context. The antigen remains undetermined. CDR1 and CDR2 from the germline V gene are SGHDN and FVKESK. The germline V and J ends were trimmed by 1 base and 10 bases, with 14 bases remaining between them. The CDR3 has 14 amino acids. The data belong to a study of response to subunit inactivated influenza vaccine. TCRdb ran MiXCR on the RT-PCR reads and lists one entry per CDR3 protein. There are about 520,000 distinct CDR3 sequences in the sample; over 25% occur only once, and over 1.5% lies in the top ten. Whole-study findings and limits: Authors suggested each seasonal influenza vaccination recruits few new T cells.

The sequence was collected from a man aged 50-59 years who received an inactivated influenza vaccine. This rearrangement joins TRBV14 to TRBJ2-1; no reliable D call. The material was CD4+ T cells sorted from PBMCs, obtained around 5 days after vaccination. In nucleotides, the CDR3 is TGTGCCAGCAGCCAAGTTTTGGGAAAAAGCGAGCAGTTCTTC. Residues: CASSQVLGKSEQFF. Using reference TRBV14 and TRBJ2-1 for the parts outside the CDR3, the full variable domain is EAGVTQFPSHSVIEKGQTVTLRCDPISGHDNLYWYRRVMGKEIKFLLHFVKESKQDESGMPNNRFLAERTGGTYSTLKVQPAELEDSGVYFCASSQVLGKSEQFFGPGTRLTVL.